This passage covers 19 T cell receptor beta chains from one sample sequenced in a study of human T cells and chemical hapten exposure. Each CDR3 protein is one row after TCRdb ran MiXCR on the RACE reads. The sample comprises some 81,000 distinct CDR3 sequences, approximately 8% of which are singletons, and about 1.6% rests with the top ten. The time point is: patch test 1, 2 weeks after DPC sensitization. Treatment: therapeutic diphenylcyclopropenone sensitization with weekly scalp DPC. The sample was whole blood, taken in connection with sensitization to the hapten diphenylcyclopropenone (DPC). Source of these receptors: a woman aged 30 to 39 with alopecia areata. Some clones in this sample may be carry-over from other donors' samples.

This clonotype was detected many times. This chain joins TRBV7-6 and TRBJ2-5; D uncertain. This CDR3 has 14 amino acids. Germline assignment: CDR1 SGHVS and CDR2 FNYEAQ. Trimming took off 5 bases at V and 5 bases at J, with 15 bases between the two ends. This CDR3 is CASSQDRHVETQYF. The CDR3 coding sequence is TGTGCCAGCAGCCAAGACCGGCATGTGGAGACCCAGTACTTC.

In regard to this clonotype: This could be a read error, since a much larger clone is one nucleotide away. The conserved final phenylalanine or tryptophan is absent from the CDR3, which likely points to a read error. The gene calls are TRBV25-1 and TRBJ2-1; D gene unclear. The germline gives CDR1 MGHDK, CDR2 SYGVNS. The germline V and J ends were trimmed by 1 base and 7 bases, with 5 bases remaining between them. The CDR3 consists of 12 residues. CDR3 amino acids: CASSEFGNEQFL. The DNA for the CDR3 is TGTGCCAGCAGTGAATTCGGAAATGAGCAGTTCTTG.

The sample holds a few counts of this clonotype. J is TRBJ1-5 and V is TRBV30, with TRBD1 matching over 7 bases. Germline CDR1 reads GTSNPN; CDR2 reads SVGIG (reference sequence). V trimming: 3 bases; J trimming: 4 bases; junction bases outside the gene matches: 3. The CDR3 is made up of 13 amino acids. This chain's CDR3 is CAWSVTGNQPQHF. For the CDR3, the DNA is TGTGCCTGGAGCGTGACAGGGAATCAGCCCCAGCATTTT.

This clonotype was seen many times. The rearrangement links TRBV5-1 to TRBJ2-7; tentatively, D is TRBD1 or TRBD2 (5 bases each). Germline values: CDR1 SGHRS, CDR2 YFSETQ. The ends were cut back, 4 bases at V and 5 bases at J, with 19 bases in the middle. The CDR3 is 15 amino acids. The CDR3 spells CASSTLHPRDDEQYF. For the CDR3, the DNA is TGCGCCAGCAGCACCCTTCACCCCAGGGACGACGAGCAGTACTTC.

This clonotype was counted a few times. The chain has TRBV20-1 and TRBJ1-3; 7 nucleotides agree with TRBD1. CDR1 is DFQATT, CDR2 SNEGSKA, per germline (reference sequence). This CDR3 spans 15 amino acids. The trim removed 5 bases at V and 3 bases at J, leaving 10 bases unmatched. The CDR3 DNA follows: TGCAGTGCTTCCCCGACAGGGCTCGTTGGAAACACCATATATTTT. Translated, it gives CSASPTGLVGNTIYF.

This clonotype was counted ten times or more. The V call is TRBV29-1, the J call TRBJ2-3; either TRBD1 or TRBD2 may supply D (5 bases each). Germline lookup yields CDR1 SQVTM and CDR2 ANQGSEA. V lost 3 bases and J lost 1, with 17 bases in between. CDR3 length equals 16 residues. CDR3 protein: CSVEGVAGPGTDTQYF. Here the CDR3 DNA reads TGCAGCGTTGAGGGGGTGGCAGGGCCGGGCACAGATACGCAGTATTTT.

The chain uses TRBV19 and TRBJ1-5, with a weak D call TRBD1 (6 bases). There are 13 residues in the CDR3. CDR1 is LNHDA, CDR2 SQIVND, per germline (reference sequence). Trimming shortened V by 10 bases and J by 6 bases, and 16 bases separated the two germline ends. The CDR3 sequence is CATEGGWSQPQHF. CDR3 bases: TGTGCCACCGAGGGGGGGTGGAGTCAGCCCCAGCATTTT.

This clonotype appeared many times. In DNA form, the CDR3 reads TGTGCCAGCAGCCTCCGTGGGGGCTTTAACAATGAGCAGTTCTTC. As protein: CASSLRGGFNNEQFF. The chain couples TRBV7-3 to TRBJ2-1, with D perhaps matching TRBD1 (6 bases). Germline loops: CDR1 SGHTA, CDR2 FQGTGA. The CDR3 is 15 residues long. Trimming took 5 bases from V and 5 from J, leaving 16 bases between them. The full variable domain, rest sourced from reference TRBV7-3 and TRBJ2-1, is GAGVSQTPSNKVTEKGKYVELRCDPISGHTALYWYRQSLGQGPEFLIYFQGTGAADDSGLPNDRFFAVRPEGSVSTLKIQRTERGDSAVYLCASSLRGGFNNEQFFGPGTRLTVL.

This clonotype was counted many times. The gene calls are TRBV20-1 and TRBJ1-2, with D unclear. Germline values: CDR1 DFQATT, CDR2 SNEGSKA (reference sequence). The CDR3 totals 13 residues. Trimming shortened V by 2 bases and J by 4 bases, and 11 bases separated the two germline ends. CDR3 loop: CSARSGSTYGYTF. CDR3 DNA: TGCAGTGCTAGATCGGGGTCTACCTATGGCTACACCTTC.

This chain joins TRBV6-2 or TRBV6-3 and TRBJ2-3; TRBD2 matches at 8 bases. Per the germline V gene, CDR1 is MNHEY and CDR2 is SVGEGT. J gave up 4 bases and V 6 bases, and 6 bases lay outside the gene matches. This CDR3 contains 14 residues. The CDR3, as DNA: TGTGCCAGCAGCGGAGCGGGGGTGGCAGATACGCAGTATTTT. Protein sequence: CASSGAGVADTQYF.

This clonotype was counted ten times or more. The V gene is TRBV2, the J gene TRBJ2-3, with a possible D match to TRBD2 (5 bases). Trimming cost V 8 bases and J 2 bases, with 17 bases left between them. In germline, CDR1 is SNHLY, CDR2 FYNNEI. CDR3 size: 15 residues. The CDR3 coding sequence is TGTGCCAGCGAGATGGACTGGGCAAACACAGATACGCAGTATTTT. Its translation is CASEMDWANTDTQYF.

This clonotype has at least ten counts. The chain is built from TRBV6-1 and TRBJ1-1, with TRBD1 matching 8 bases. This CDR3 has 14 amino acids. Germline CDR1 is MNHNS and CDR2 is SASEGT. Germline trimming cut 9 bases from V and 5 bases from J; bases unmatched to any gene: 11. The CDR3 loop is CASRRGQGVTEAFF. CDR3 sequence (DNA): TGTGCCAGTCGGAGAGGACAGGGTGTTACTGAAGCTTTCTTT.

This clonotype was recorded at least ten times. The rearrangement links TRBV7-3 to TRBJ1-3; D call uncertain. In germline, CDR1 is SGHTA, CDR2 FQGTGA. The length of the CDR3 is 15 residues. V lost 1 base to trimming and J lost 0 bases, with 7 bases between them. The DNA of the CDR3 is TGTGCCAGCAGCTTAAATGGGGTCTCTGGAAACACCATATATTTT. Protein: CASSLNGVSGNTIYF.

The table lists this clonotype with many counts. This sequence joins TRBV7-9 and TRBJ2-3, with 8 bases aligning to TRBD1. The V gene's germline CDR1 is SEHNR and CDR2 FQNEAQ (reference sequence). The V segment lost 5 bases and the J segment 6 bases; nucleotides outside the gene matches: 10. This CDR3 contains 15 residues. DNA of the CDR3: TGTGCCAGCAGCCGCGACAGGGGATCGCTCGATACGCAGTATTTT. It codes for CASSRDRGSLDTQYF.

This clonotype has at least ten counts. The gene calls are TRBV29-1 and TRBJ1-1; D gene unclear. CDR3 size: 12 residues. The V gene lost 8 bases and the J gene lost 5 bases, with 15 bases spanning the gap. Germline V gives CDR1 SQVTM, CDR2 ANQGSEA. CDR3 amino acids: CSIVEGKTEAFF. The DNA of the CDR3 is TGCAGCATTGTGGAAGGGAAAACTGAAGCTTTCTTT.

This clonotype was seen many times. Written as DNA, the CDR3 is TGCAGCGTTGTGCTTGAGTGGGGGGTCCACGAGCAGTACTTC. Translation gives CSVVLEWGVHEQYF. V usage is TRBV29-1 and J usage is TRBJ2-7; perhaps TRBD2 as D (6 bases). The germline gives CDR1 SQVTM, CDR2 ANQGSEA. V gave up 4 bases and J gave up 5 bases, with 18 bases separating them. This CDR3 has 14 residues.

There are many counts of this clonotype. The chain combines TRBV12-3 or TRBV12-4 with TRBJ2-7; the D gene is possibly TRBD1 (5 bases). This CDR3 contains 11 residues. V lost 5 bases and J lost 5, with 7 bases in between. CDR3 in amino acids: CASSQGNEQYF. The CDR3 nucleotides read TGTGCCAGCAGTCAGGGTAACGAGCAGTACTTC.

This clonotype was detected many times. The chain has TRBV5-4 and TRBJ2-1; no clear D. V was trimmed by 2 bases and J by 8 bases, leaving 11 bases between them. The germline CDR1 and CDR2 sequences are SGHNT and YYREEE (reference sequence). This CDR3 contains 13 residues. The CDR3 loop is CASSFPDNYEQFF. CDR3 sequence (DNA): TGTGCCAGCAGCTTCCCTGACAATTATGAGCAGTTCTTC.

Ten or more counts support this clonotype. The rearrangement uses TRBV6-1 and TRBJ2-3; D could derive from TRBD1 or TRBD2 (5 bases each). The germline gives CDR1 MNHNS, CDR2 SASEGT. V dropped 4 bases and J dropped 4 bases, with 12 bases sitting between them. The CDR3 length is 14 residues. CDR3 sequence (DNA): TGTGCCAGCAGTGCCCTTCAGGGACCAGATACGCAGTATTTT. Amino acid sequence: CASSALQGPDTQYF.